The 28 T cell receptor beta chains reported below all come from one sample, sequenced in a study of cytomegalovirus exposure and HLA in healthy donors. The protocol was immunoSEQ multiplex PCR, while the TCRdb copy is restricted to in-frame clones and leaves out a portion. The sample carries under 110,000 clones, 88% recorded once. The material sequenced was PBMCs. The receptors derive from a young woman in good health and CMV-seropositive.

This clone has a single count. DNA of the CDR3: TGTGCCAGTAGTATCTCGCGGTTAAACAGGAGCAATCAGCCCCAGCATTTT. Translating gives CASSISRLNRSNQPQHF. The chain combines TRBV19 with TRBJ1-5, with a weak D call TRBD1 (5 bases). The V end was cut by 3 bases, the J end by 1 base, with 16 bases between. The CDR3 has 17 amino acids. Per the germline V gene, CDR1 is LNHDA and CDR2 is SQIVND (reference sequence).

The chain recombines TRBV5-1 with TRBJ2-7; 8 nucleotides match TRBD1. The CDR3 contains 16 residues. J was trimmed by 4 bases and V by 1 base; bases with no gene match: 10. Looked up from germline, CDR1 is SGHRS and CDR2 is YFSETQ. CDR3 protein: CASSLSRQGMNYEQYV. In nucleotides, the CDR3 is TGCGCCAGCAGCTTGAGTAGACAGGGGATGAATTACGAGCAGTACGTC.

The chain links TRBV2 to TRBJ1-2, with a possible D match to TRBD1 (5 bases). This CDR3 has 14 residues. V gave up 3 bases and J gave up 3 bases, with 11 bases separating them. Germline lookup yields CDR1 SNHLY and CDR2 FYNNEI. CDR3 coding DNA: TGTGCCAGCAGTGAGAATCGGGGGTACTATGGCTACACCTTC. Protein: CASSENRGYYGYTF.

CDR3 nucleotide sequence: TGTGCCAGTAGCAGTCAGGGGAGACAGCCCCAGCATTTT. It translates to CASSSQGRQPQHF. The chain couples TRBV19 to TRBJ1-5, with D possibly being TRBD1 (6 bases). Trimming cost V 6 bases and J 7 bases, with 13 bases left between them. The CDR3 sequence is 13 residues long. Germline assignment: CDR1 LNHDA and CDR2 SQIVND (reference sequence).

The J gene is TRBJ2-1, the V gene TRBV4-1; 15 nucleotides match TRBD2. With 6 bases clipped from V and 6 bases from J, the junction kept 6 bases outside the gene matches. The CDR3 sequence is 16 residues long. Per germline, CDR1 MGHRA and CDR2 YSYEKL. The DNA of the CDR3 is TGCGCCAGCAGGTGGACTAGCGGGGGGGCTAGCAATGAGCAGTTCTTC. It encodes CASRWTSGGASNEQFF.

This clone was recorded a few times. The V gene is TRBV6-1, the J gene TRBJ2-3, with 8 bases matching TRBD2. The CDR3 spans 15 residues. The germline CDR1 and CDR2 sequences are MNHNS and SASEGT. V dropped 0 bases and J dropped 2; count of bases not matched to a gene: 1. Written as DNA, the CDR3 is TGTGCCAGCAGTGAAGCGCGGGGGGTCACAGATACGCAGTATTTT. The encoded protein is CASSEARGVTDTQYF.

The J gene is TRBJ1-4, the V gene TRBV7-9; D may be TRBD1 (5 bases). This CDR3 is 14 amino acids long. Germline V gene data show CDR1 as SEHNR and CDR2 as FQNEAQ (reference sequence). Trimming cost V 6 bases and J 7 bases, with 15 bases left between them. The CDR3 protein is CASRPGDGGEKLFF. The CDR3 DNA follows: TGTGCCAGCAGGCCGGGGGACGGTGGTGAAAAACTGTTTTTT.

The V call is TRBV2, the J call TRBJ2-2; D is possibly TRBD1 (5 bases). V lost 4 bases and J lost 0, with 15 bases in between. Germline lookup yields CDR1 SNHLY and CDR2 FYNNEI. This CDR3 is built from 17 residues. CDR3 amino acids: CASSVSGDSPNTGELFF. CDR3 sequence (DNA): TGTGCCAGCAGTGTTAGTGGCGACAGCCCGAACACCGGGGAGCTGTTTTTT.

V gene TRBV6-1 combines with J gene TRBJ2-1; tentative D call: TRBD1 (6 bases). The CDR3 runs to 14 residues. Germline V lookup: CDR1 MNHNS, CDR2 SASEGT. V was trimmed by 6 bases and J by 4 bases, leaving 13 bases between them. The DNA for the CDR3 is TGTGCCAGCAGCGCGACGACAGGTTACAATGAGCAGTTCTTC. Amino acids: CASSATTGYNEQFF.

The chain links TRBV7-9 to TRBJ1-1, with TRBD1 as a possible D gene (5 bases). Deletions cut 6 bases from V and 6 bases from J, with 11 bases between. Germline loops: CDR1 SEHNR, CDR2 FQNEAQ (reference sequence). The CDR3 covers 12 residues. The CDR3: CASRPQGSEAFF. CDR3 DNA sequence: TGTGCCAGCAGGCCCCAGGGTTCTGAAGCTTTCTTT. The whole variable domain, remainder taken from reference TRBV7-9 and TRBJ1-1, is DTGVSQNPRHKITKRGQNVTFRCDPISEHNRLYWYRQTLGQGPEFLTYFQNEAQLEKSRLLSDRFSAERPKGSFSTLEIQRTEQGDSAMYLCASRPQGSEAFFGQGTRLTVV.

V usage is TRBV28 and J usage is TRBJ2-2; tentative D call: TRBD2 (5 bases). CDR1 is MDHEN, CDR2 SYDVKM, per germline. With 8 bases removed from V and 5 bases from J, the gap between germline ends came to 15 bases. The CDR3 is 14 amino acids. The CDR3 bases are TGTGCCAGCGCGGACTTCCTTCGGACCGGGGAGCTGTTTTTT. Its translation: CASADFLRTGELFF.

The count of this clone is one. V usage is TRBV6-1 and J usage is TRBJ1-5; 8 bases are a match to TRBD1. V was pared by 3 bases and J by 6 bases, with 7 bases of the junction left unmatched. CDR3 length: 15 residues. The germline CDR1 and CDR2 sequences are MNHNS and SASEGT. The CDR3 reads CASSDSGQGLQPQHF. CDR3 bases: TGTGCCAGCAGTGACTCAGGACAGGGTCTTCAGCCCCAGCATTTT.

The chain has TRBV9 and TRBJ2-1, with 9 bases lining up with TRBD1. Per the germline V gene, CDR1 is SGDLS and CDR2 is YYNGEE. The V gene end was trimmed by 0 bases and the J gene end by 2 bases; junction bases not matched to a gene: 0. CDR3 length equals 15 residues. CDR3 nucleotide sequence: TGTGCCAGCAGCGTAGGGGACAGGGCCTACAATGAGCAGTTCTTC. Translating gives CASSVGDRAYNEQFF.

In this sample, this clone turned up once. CDR3 DNA sequence: TGCAGTGCGGCGGGGGAAGAGACCCAGTACTTC. Its protein product is CSAAGEETQYF. This chain connects TRBV20-1 to TRBJ2-5; 7 bases map to TRBD2. CDR3 length: 11 amino acids. Germline V gives CDR1 DFQATT, CDR2 SNEGSKA (reference sequence). V lost 6 bases, J lost 3 bases, and 1 base stayed unmatched.

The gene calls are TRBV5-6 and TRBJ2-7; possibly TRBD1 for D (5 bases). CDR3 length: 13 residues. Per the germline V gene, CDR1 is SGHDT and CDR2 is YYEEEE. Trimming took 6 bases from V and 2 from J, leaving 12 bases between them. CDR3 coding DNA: TGTGCCAGCAAAAGGGGTTCTCCCTACGAGCAGTACTTC. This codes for CASKRGSPYEQYF. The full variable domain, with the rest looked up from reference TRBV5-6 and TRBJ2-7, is DAGVTQSPTHLIKTRGQQVTLRCSPKSGHDTVSWYQQALGQGPQFIFQYYEEEERQRGNFPDRFSGHQFPNYSSELNVNALLLGDSALYLCASKRGSPYEQYFGPGTRLTVT.

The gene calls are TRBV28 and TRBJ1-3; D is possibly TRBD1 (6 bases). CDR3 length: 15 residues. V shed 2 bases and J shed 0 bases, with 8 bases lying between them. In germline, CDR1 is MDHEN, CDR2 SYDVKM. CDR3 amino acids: CASSLGQSSGNTIYF. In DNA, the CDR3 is TGTGCCAGCAGTTTAGGACAGAGCTCTGGAAACACCATATATTTT.

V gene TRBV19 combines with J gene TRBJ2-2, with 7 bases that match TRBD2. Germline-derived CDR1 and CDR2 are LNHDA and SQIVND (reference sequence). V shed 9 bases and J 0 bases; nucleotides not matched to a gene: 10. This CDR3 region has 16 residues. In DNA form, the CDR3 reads TGTGCCAGCAAAAGTGGGAGGGGACCGAACACCGGGGAGCTGTTTTTT. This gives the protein CASKSGRGPNTGELFF.

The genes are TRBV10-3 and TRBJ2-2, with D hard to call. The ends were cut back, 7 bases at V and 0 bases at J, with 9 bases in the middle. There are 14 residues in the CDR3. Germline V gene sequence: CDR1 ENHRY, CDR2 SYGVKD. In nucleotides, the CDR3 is TGTGCCATCAACGCAGGTTCGAACACCGGGGAGCTGTTTTTT. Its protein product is CAINAGSNTGELFF.

The DNA of the CDR3 is TGTGCCAGCAGCCCAGCCCCGGGGGGCGGGGGGCGGTTCTACGAGCAGTACTTC. This sequence encodes CASSPAPGGGGRFYEQYF. This chain links TRBV9 with TRBJ2-7; 8 bases match TRBD2. With 4 bases clipped from V and 3 bases from J, the junction kept 18 bases outside the gene matches. CDR3 length: 18 amino acids. The germline gives CDR1 SGDLS, CDR2 YYNGEE.

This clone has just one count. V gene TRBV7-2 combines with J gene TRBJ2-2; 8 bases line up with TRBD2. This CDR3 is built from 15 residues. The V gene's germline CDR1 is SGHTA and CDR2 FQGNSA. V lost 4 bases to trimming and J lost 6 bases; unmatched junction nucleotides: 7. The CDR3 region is CASSSGGPKAGELFF. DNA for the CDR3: TGTGCCAGCAGCTCGGGGGGGCCTAAAGCCGGGGAGCTGTTTTTT.

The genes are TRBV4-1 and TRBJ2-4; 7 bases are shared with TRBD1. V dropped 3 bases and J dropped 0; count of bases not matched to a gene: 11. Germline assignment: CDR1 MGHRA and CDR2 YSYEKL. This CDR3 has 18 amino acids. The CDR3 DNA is TGCGCCAGCAGCCACTCCAACTCGGACAGGCTAGCCAAAAACATTCAGTACTTC. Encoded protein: CASSHSNSDRLAKNIQYF.

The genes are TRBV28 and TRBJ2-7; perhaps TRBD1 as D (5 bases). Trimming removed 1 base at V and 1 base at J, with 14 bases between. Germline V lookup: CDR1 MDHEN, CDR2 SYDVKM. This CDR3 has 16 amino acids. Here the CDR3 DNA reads TGTGCCAGCAGTTTATTGGGCAGGGATATGTCCTACGAGCAGTACTTC. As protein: CASSLLGRDMSYEQYF.

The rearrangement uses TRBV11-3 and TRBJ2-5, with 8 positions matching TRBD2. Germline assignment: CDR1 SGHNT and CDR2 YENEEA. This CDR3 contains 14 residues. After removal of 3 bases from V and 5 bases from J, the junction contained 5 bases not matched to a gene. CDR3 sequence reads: CASSFRGGKETQYF. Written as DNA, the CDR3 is TGTGCCAGCAGCTTCCGGGGGGGGAAGGAGACCCAGTACTTC. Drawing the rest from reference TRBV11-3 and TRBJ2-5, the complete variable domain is EAGVVQSPRYKIIEKKQPVAFWCNPISGHNTLYWYLQNLGQGPELLIRYENEEAVDDSQLPKDRFSAERLKGVDSTLKIQPAELGDSAVYLCASSFRGGKETQYFGPGTRLLVL.

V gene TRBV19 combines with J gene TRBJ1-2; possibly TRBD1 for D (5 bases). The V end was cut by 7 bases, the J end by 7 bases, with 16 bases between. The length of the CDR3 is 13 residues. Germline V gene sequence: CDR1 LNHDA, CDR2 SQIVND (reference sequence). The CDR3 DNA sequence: TGTGCCAGTACCCCGCGGGGCCAAATTGGCTACACCTTC. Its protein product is CASTPRGQIGYTF.

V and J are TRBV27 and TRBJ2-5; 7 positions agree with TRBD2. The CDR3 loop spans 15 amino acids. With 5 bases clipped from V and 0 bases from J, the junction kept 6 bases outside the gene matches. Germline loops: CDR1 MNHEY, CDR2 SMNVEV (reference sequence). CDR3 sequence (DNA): TGTGCCAGCAGTCCACGCCTAGCGGACCAAGAGACCCAGTACTTC. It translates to CASSPRLADQETQYF.

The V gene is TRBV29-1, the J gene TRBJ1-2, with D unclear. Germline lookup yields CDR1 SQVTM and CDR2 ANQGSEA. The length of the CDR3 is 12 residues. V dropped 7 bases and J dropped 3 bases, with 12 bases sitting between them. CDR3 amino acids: CSGLGDYYGYTF. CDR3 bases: TGCAGCGGATTAGGAGATTACTATGGCTACACCTTC.

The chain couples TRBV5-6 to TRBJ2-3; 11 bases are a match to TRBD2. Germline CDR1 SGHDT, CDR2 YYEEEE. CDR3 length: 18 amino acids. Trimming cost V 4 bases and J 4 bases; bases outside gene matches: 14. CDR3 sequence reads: CASSLVLVAGGHADTQYF. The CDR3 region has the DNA TGTGCCAGCAGCCTGGTGTTGGTAGCGGGGGGGCACGCAGATACGCAGTATTTT.

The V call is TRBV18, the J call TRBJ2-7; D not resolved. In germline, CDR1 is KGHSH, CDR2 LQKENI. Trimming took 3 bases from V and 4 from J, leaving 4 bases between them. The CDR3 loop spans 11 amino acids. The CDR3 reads CASSPKYEQYF. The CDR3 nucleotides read TGTGCCAGCTCACCTAAATACGAGCAGTACTTC.